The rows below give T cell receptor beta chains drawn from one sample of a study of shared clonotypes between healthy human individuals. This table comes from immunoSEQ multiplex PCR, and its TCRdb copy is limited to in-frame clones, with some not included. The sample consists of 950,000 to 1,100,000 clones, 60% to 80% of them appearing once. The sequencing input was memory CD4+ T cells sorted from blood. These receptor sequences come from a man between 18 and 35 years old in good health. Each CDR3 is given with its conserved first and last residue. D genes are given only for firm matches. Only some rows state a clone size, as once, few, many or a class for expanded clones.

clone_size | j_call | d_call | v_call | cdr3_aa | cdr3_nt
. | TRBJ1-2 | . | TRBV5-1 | CASSLEGPGSYGYTF | TGCGCCAGCAGCTTGGAGGGCCCAGGGAGCTATGGCTACACCTTC
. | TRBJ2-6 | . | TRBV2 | CASKTSGANVLTF | TGTGCCAGCAAGACCTCTGGGGCCAACGTCCTGACTTTC
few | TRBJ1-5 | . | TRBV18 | CASSQVAVGGNQPQHF | TGTGCCAGCTCACAAGTCGCGGTGGGTGGCAATCAGCCCCAGCATTTT
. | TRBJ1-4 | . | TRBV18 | CASSPRGGTVDELFF | TGTGCCAGCTCACCACGGGGAGGGACCGTTGACGAACTGTTTTTT
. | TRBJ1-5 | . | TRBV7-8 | CASASRAHADQPQHF | TGTGCCAGCGCTTCCAGAGCCCACGCGGATCAGCCCCAGCATTTT
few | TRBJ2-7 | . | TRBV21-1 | CASSSRGPYEQYF | TGTGCCAGCAGCTCCCGCGGGCCCTACGAGCAGTACTTC
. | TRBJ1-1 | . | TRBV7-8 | CASGGYTEAFF | TGTGCCTCTGGGGGGTACACTGAAGCTTTCTTT
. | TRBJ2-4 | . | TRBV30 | CAWSVEGAKNIQYF | TGTGCCTGGAGTGTAGAGGGGGCCAAAAACATTCAGTACTTC
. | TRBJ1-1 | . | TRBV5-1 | CASSSERTVNTEAFF | TGCGCCAGCAGCTCGGAGCGGACAGTGAACACTGAAGCTTTCTTT
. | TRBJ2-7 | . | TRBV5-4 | CASSLDGAYEQYF | TGTGCCAGCAGCCTAGACGGAGCCTACGAGCAGTACTTC
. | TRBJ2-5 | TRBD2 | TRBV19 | CASSTRLAGGPETQYF | TGTGCCAGTAGTACGAGACTAGCGGGGGGGCCGGAGACCCAGTACTTC
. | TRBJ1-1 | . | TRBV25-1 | CASSVGTNTEAFF | TGTGCCAGCAGTGTCGGGACGAACACTGAAGCTTTCTTT
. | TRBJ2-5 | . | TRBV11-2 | CASSLRGRETQYF | TGTGCCAGCAGCTTGAGAGGGAGGGAGACCCAGTACTTC
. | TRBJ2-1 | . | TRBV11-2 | CASSIQGNEQFF | TGTGCCAGCAGCATCCAGGGCAATGAGCAGTTCTTC
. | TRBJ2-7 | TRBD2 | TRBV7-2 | CASSFAGGYEQYF | TGTGCCAGCAGCTTTGCGGGAGGGTACGAGCAGTACTTC
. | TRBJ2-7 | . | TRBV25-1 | CASSALYEQYF | TGTGCCAGCAGTGCCCTCTACGAGCAGTACTTC
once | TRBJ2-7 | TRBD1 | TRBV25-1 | CASSSYRGYSYEQYF | TGTGCCAGCAGTAGTTACAGGGGATACTCCTACGAGCAGTACTTC
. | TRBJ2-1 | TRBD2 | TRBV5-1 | CASSGGTSGPFRAYNEQFF | TGCGCCAGCAGCGGAGGGACTAGCGGGCCCTTTAGAGCCTACAATGAGCAGTTCTTC
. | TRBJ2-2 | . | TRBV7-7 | CASSLRQTTNTGELFF | TGTGCTAGCAGCTTGAGACAGACCACTAACACCGGGGAGCTGTTTTTT
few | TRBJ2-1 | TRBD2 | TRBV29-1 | CSVGGGSVNEQFF | TGCAGCGTTGGGGGGGGATCGGTCAATGAGCAGTTCTTC
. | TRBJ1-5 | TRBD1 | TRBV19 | CASSIEERGRGYSNQPQHF | TGTGCCAGTAGTATAGAGGAAAGGGGGCGGGGGTATAGCAATCAGCCCCAGCATTTT
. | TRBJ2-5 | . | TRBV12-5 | CASGLVLGREVQETQYF | TGTGCTAGTGGTTTGGTACTTGGCAGGGAGGTTCAAGAGACCCAGTACTTC
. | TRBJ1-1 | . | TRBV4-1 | CASSQRIGDTEAFF | TGCGCCAGCAGCCAAAGGATTGGGGACACTGAAGCTTTCTTT
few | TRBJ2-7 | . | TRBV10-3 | CAISGHKGGQGISEQYF | TGTGCCATCAGTGGACATAAAGGGGGGCAGGGAATCTCCGAGCAGTACTTC
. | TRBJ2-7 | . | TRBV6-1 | CASSGETGSYEQYF | TGTGCCAGCAGTGGTGAGACAGGCTCCTACGAGCAGTACTTC
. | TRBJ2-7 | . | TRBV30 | CAWSHISSYEQYF | TGTGCCTGGAGTCATATTAGCTCCTACGAGCAGTACTTC
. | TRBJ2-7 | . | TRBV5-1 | CASSLYFGSYEQYF | TGCGCCAGCAGCTTGTATTTTGGGTCCTACGAGCAGTACTTC
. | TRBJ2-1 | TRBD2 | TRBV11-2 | CASSSTSVNYNEQFF | TGTGCCAGCAGCTCTACTAGCGTAAACTACAATGAGCAGTTCTTC
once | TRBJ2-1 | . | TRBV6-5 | CASTDYNEQFF | TGTGCCAGCACGGACTACAATGAGCAGTTCTTC
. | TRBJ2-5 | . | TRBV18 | CASSPDPETQYF | TGTGCCAGCTCACCCGACCCCGAGACCCAGTACTTC
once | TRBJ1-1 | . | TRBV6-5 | CASSYDRLRGAEAFF | TGTGCCAGCAGTTACGATCGGCTTCGTGGCGCTGAAGCTTTCTTT
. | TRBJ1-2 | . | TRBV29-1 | CSVEGGTGYGYTF | TGCAGCGTTGAGGGAGGGACGGGCTATGGCTACACCTTC
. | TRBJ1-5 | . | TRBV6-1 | CASTLTTNQPQHF | TGTGCCAGCACCCTGACAACAAATCAGCCCCAGCATTTT
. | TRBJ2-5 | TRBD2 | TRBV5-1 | CASRWGGNEGETQYF | TGCGCCAGCAGGTGGGGGGGAAATGAGGGAGAGACCCAGTACTTC
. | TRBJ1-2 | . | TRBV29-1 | CSVIDGGNVYGYTF | TGCAGCGTTATAGACGGAGGTAACGTCTATGGCTACACCTTC
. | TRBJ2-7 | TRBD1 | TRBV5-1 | CASRTGTGNWDEQYF | TGCGCCAGCAGGACGGGGACAGGGAATTGGGACGAGCAGTACTTC
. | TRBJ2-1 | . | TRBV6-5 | CASSSWGRYNEQFF | TGTGCCAGCAGTTCCTGGGGAAGGTACAATGAGCAGTTCTTC
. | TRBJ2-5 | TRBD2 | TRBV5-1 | CASSLGGGTRETQYF | TGCGCCAGCAGCTTGGGCGGGGGGACTCGGGAGACCCAGTACTTC
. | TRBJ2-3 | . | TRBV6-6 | CASTHLTGGTTQYF | TGTGCCAGCACCCACCTCACGGGCGGGACTACGCAGTATTTT
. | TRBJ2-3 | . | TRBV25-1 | CASSEGRVPDTQYF | TGTGCCAGCAGTGAGGGCAGGGTCCCAGATACGCAGTATTTT
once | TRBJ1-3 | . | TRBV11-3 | CASSSGSNTIYF | TGTGCCAGCAGCTCGGGATCGAACACCATATATTTT
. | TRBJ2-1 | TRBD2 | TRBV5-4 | CASSSGLAGGPREQFF | TGTGCCAGCAGCTCAGGACTAGCGGGAGGGCCGCGGGAGCAGTTCTTC
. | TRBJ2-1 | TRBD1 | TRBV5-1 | CASSTGQGGIEQFF | TGCGCCAGCAGCACGGGACAGGGGGGCATCGAGCAGTTCTTC
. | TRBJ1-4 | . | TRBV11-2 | CASSLVLGKLFF | TGTGCCAGCAGCTTAGTTCTGGGAAAACTGTTTTTT
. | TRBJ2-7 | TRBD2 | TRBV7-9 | CASSRDLAGPGYEQYF | TGTGCCAGCAGCCGGGACCTAGCGGGCCCCGGGTACGAGCAGTACTTC
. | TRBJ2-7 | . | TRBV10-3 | CAISELKGLGYF | TGTGCCATCAGTGAGTTGAAAGGTCTTGGGTACTTC
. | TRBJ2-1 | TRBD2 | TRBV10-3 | CAISSTGTSGRGEQFF | TGTGCCATCAGTTCAACCGGGACTAGCGGGAGGGGTGAGCAGTTCTTC
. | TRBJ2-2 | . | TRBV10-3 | CATQPQGNTGELFF | TGTGCCACACAACCCCAGGGAAACACCGGGGAGCTGTTTTTT
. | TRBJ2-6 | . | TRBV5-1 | CASSLTGGYSGANVLTF | TGCGCCAGCAGCTTGACTGGAGGGTACTCTGGGGCCAACGTCCTGACTTTC
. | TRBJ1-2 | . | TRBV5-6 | CASSGGRTALNYGYTF | TGTGCCAGCAGCGGGGGCCGGACAGCCCTTAACTATGGCTACACCTTC
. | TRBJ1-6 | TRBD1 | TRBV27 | CASSRRQGPDYNSPLHF | TGTGCCAGCAGTCGAAGACAGGGTCCCGACTATAATTCACCCCTCCACTTT
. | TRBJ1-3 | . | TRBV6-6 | CASSSETLRSGNTIYF | TGTGCCAGCAGTTCTGAGACTTTGAGGTCTGGAAACACCATATATTTT
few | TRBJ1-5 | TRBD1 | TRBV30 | CAWGQGDQPQHF | TGTGCCTGGGGACAGGGAGATCAGCCCCAGCATTTT
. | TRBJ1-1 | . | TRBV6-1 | CASSEPLGWNTEAFF | TGTGCCAGCAGTGAACCCCTAGGCTGGAACACTGAAGCTTTCTTT
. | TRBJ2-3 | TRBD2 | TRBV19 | CASTTTSGSRDTQYF | TGTGCCAGTACCACGACTAGCGGGAGTCGAGATACGCAGTATTTT
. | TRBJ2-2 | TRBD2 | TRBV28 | CASSSAGANTGELFF | TGTGCCAGCAGTTCGGCGGGAGCGAACACCGGGGAGCTGTTTTTT
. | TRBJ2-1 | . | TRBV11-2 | CASSPYGSGPYNEQFF | TGTGCCAGCAGCCCTTACGGGTCAGGACCCTACAATGAGCAGTTCTTC
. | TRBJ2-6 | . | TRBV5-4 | CASSLGGTGLSRANVLTF | TGTGCCAGCAGCTTGGGAGGGACTGGGTTATCGCGGGCCAACGTCCTGACTTTC